The 31 T cell receptor beta chains below all came from one sample that was sequenced in a study of identical twins. TCRdb reprocessed the 5' RACE reads with MiXCR, giving one entry per CDR3 protein. The sample includes 1.5 million to 2 million distinct CDR3 sequences, 32% of them seen just once. The specimen was cord blood. The receptors shown here come from a newborn girl in good health.

The J gene is TRBJ2-5, the V gene TRBV20-1; the D gene could be TRBD1 or TRBD2 (6 bases each). The germline V gene encodes CDR1 DFQATT and CDR2 SNEGSKA (reference sequence). Trimming pared 6 bases from V and 5 bases from J, leaving 13 bases between. The CDR3 is 12 residues long. CDR3 bases: TGCAGTGCGAATAAAGGGGGGGAGACCCAGTACTTC. This translates into CSANKGGETQYF.

This chain uses TRBV10-3 with TRBJ2-7; 11 nucleotides align to TRBD2. The germline CDR1 and CDR2 sequences are ENHRY and SYGVKD. CDR3 length: 17 residues. Unmatched junction bases numbered 10, after V lost 5 bases and J lost 1 base. The CDR3 DNA is TGTGCCATCAGTCGAGGGGTAGCGGGAGGGCCTTCCTACGAGCAGTACTTC. Protein sequence: CAISRGVAGGPSYEQYF.

This clonotype has a handful of counts. The junction shows a germline mismatch at one end, possibly a read error. This chain connects TRBV5-1 to TRBJ1-1; D remains ambiguous. CDR3 length equals 14 residues. Germline V gives CDR1 SGHRS, CDR2 YFSETQ. The CDR3 is CASSERAMNTEAFF. CDR3 bases: TGTGCCAGCAGTGAAAGGGCCATGAACACTGAAGCTTTCTTT.

This clonotype appeared a few times. This sequence joins TRBV6-6 and TRBJ1-5; 7 positions agree with TRBD1. Germline V gives CDR1 MNHNY, CDR2 SVGAGI (reference sequence). V trimming: 6 bases; J trimming: 5 bases; junction bases outside the gene matches: 7. The CDR3 is made up of 14 amino acids. For the CDR3, the DNA is TGTGCCAGCAGGACCGGACAGGACTATCAGCCCCAGCATTTT. As protein: CASRTGQDYQPQHF.

The V and J genes are TRBV20-1 and TRBJ2-1, with 11 bases matching TRBD2. CDR1 and CDR2 from the germline V gene are DFQATT and SNEGSKA (reference sequence). V shed 3 bases and J 9 bases; nucleotides not matched to a gene: 7. CDR3 length equals 14 residues. Here the CDR3 reads CSARALAGVGEQFF. The CDR3 nucleotides read TGCAGTGCTAGGGCACTAGCGGGAGTAGGTGAGCAGTTCTTC.

The table lists this clonotype with a few counts. This chain links TRBV6-2 or TRBV6-3 with TRBJ2-1, with D possibly being TRBD2 (6 bases). This CDR3 comprises 15 residues. V dropped 6 bases and J dropped 3 bases, with 15 bases sitting between them. Germline values: CDR1 MNHEY, CDR2 SVGEGT. The CDR3 loop reads CASSPRDFLYNEQFF. The CDR3 DNA reads TGTGCCAGCAGCCCCCGGGACTTCCTCTACAATGAGCAGTTCTTC.

This chain links TRBV11-2 with TRBJ1-5, with unresolved D. V was pared by 6 bases and J by 0 bases, with 9 bases between. Germline V gives CDR1 SGHAT, CDR2 FQNNGV. The CDR3 contains 14 residues. The CDR3 bases are TGTGCCAGCAGTCTAGAGATTAGCAATCAGCCCCAGCATTTT. This codes for CASSLEISNQPQHF.

This chain joins TRBV7-2 and TRBJ2-7; a possible D gene is TRBD2 (6 bases). CDR3 length equals 14 residues. Trimming took 4 bases from V and 4 from J, leaving 14 bases between them. The germline V gene has CDR1 SGHTA and CDR2 FQGNSA. The DNA of the CDR3 is TGTGCCAGCAGCTCCCGGGAGAAAGTGTACGAGCAGTACTTC. Translation: CASSSREKVYEQYF.

The V and J genes are TRBV21-1 and TRBJ2-4; TRBD1, the D gene given by the table, was not confirmed from the DNA. With the DNA end fitting TRBJ2-7 better, the J assignment may be wrong. TRBV21-1 is labeled a pseudogene. The CDR3 spans 15 residues. CDR3 region: CASSTAKDRVHEQYF. The CDR3 nucleotides read TGTGCCAGCAGCACAGCTAAGGACAGGGTCCACGAGCAGTACTTC.

This chain connects TRBV20-1 to TRBJ1-2; D gene ambiguous. Trimming took off 6 bases at V and 4 bases at J, with 21 bases between the two ends. CDR3 length equals 15 residues. Germline CDR1 is DFQATT and CDR2 is SNEGSKA (reference sequence). This CDR3 reads CSAVKVIHSPYGYTF. The CDR3 DNA sequence: TGCAGTGCAGTGAAGGTTATCCACAGCCCCTATGGCTACACCTTC.

This sequence joins TRBV20-1 and TRBJ2-3; D is possibly TRBD1 (6 bases). CDR1 is DFQATT, CDR2 SNEGSKA, per germline (reference sequence). V was pared by 0 bases and J by 0 bases, with 13 bases between. The CDR3 sequence is 16 residues long. The chain's CDR3 is CSARDQGSPSTDTQYF. In nucleotides, the CDR3 is TGCAGTGCTAGAGACCAGGGGTCGCCTAGCACAGATACGCAGTATTTT.

The chain uses TRBV29-1 and TRBJ1-2; possibly TRBD1 for D (5 bases). V was trimmed by 7 bases and J by 6 bases, leaving 12 bases between them. Germline CDR1 and CDR2: SQVTM and ANQGSEA. The CDR3 contains 11 residues. CDR3 sequence (DNA): TGCAGCGCCGGGCCGGGGGATGGCTACACCTTC. This gives the protein CSAGPGDGYTF.

This chain's CDR3 is CSVERLGQGDSPLHF. DNA for the CDR3: TGCAGCGTTGAAAGGTTGGGACAGGGGGATTCACCCCTCCACTTT. This rearrangement joins TRBV29-1 to TRBJ1-6; 11 bases fit TRBD1. After removal of 2 bases from V and 8 bases from J, the junction contained 5 bases not matched to a gene. CDR1 and CDR2 (germline): SQVTM, ANQGSEA. The CDR3 covers 15 residues.

V gene TRBV7-9 combines with J gene TRBJ1-2; TRBD1 might be the D (6 bases). The V and J ends lost 4 bases and 4 bases respectively, with 13 bases between them. CDR1 is SEHNR, CDR2 FQNEAQ, per germline (reference sequence). This CDR3 region has 14 residues. CDR3 sequence: CASSSTGYLYGYTF. CDR3 in DNA: TGTGCCAGCAGCTCGACAGGCTACCTCTATGGCTACACCTTC.

This clonotype was observed a handful of times. V and J are TRBV3-1 and TRBJ2-7; 7 bases agree with TRBD2. This CDR3 is built from 17 residues. The trim removed 1 base at V and 0 bases at J, leaving 9 bases unmatched. The V gene's germline CDR1 is LGHDT and CDR2 YNNKEL (reference sequence). The CDR3 sequence is CASSQGPGGSNSYEQYF. The CDR3 nucleotides read TGTGCCAGCAGCCAAGGCCCCGGCGGGAGCAACTCCTACGAGCAGTACTTC.

A word on this clonotype: One end of the junction fails to match germline, which may point to a read error. The chain couples TRBV10-3 to TRBJ2-1; 10 nucleotides align to TRBD1. CDR1 is ENHRY and CDR2 is SYGVKD in the germline V gene. The CDR3 covers 15 residues. The CDR3 DNA follows: TGTGCCATCAGTGCGGGACAGGGGAAGTACAATGAGCGGTTCTTC. It codes for CAISAGQGKYNERFF.

V and J are TRBV5-1 and TRBJ1-1; D uncertain. Per the germline V gene, CDR1 is SGHRS and CDR2 is YFSETQ. The V gene lost 0 bases and the J gene lost 1 base, with 13 bases spanning the gap. The CDR3 is 16 amino acids. For the CDR3, the DNA is TGCGCCAGCAGCTTGGAACAGCGATTGTGGAACACTGAAGCTTTCTTT. Amino acid sequence: CASSLEQRLWNTEAFF.

This clonotype has a handful of counts. The V and J genes are TRBV28 and TRBJ2-5; tentative D call: TRBD2 (6 bases). This CDR3 contains 15 residues. The V end lost 4 bases, the J end lost 2 bases, and 14 bases lay between the germline ends. Germline assignment: CDR1 MDHEN and CDR2 SYDVKM. CDR3 DNA sequence: TGTGCCAGCAGTTCCGGGGGAGGCTTACAAGAGACCCAGTACTTC. It specifies CASSSGGGLQETQYF. The complete variable domain, with remaining parts taken from reference TRBV28 and TRBJ2-5, reads DVKVTQSSRYLVKRTGEKVFLECVQDMDHENMFWYRQDPGLGLRLIYFSYDVKMKEKGDIPEGYSVSREKKERFSLILESASTNQTSMYLCASSSGGGLQETQYFGPGTRLLVL.

This clonotype was found a few times. V and J are TRBV12-3 or TRBV12-4 and TRBJ2-3, with 8 bases that match TRBD1. V shed 5 bases and J 5 bases; nucleotides not matched to a gene: 9. The CDR3 has 15 residues. The CDR3 DNA follows: TGTGCCAGCAGTCGACGGACAGGGAGTGGAGATACGCAGTATTTT. Its translation is CASSRRTGSGDTQYF.

CDR3 sequence: CSAPENTEAFF. DNA of the CDR3: TGCAGTGCTCCAGAGAACACTGAAGCTTTCTTT. The chain has TRBV20-1 and TRBJ1-1; D remains ambiguous. The CDR3 contains 11 residues. Germline loops: CDR1 DFQATT, CDR2 SNEGSKA (reference sequence). Trimming cost V 5 bases and J 1 base, with 5 bases left between them.

This clonotype was observed a few times. The chain carries TRBV3-1 and TRBJ2-1, with 10 bases identical to TRBD2. V gave up 7 bases and J gave up 0 bases; unmatched junction bases: 3. The germline V gene encodes CDR1 LGHDT and CDR2 YNNKEL (reference sequence). The CDR3 runs 15 residues. As DNA, the CDR3 is TGTGCCAGCAAGCGGGAGGGCTTCTCCTACAATGAGCAGTTCTTC. Translated: CASKREGFSYNEQFF.

This clonotype was counted between two and nine times. The rearrangement links TRBV6-5 to TRBJ2-3; 9 positions match TRBD1. The V gene end was trimmed by 5 bases and the J gene end by 3 bases; junction bases not matched to a gene: 6. This CDR3 is built from 15 residues. Looked up from germline, CDR1 is MNHEY and CDR2 is SVGAGI. The CDR3 DNA sequence: TGTGCCAGCAGTAAACAGGGGGCGCGGACAGATACGCAGTATTTT. This codes for CASSKQGARTDTQYF.

This clonotype came up once. This rearrangement joins TRBV20-1 to TRBJ2-7, with 9 bases lining up with TRBD2. This CDR3 region has 16 residues. Trimming removed 3 bases from V and 7 bases from J; junction bases left unmatched: 16. Germline V CDR1 and CDR2: DFQATT, SNEGSKA (reference sequence). CDR3 DNA sequence: TGCAGTGCTAGGCTAGCGGGGAGGGGGGTCTACAATGAGCAGTACTTC. Its translation is CSARLAGRGVYNEQYF.

This clonotype has a count of ten or more. The chain links TRBV25-1 to TRBJ1-2; the match to TRBD1 covers 7 bases. Germline lookup yields CDR1 MGHDK and CDR2 SYGVNS. The V gene end was trimmed by 5 bases and the J gene end by 3 bases; junction bases not matched to a gene: 6. The length of the CDR3 is 14 residues. Written as DNA, the CDR3 is TGTGCCAGCAGTCCCCATGACAGGGACTATGGCTACACCTTC. Translating it yields CASSPHDRDYGYTF.

This clonotype occurred many times. The chain uses TRBV4-2 and TRBJ1-5; D gene uncertain. The CDR3 totals 15 residues. Germline lookup yields CDR1 LGHNA and CDR2 YNFKEQ. The V gene lost 4 bases and the J gene lost 0 bases, with 10 bases spanning the gap. DNA for the CDR3: TGTGCCAGCAGCCCCACCCCATATAGCAATCAGCCCCAGCATTTT. It yields the protein CASSPTPYSNQPQHF.

At least ten counts were recorded for this clonotype. The chain combines TRBV6-6 with TRBJ2-3; 10 bases fit TRBD2. Germline lookup yields CDR1 MNHNY and CDR2 SVGAGI (reference sequence). The CDR3 has 15 residues. Trimming cost V 2 bases and J 1 base; bases outside gene matches: 0. The CDR3: CASSYLAGGTDTQYF. The DNA of the CDR3 is TGTGCCAGCAGTTACCTAGCGGGGGGCACAGATACGCAGTATTTT.

This clonotype was picked up one time. The chain links TRBV5-1 to TRBJ2-1, with D tentatively TRBD1 (5 bases). Germline V gene sequence: CDR1 SGHRS, CDR2 YFSETQ. This CDR3 comprises 13 residues. V was shortened by 5 bases and J by 4 bases, with 10 bases between the two germline ends. The CDR3, as DNA: TGCGCCAGCAGACCAGACAGTTACAATGAGCAGTTCTTC. It translates to CASRPDSYNEQFF.

This clonotype was picked up a small number of times. In DNA, the CDR3 is TGCAGTGCTAGATTCAGACTCCTTAAGAGATACAATGAGCAGTTCTTC. Residues: CSARFRLLKRYNEQFF. The chain carries TRBV20-1 and TRBJ2-1, with D unclear. The CDR3 loop spans 16 amino acids. V lost 2 bases and J 4 bases, leaving 18 bases between the germline ends. Germline assignment: CDR1 DFQATT and CDR2 SNEGSKA (reference sequence).

The chain joins TRBV20-1 to TRBJ2-7; D is uncertain. V was cut by 7 bases and J by 9 bases, with 7 bases left in between. This CDR3 comprises 8 residues. Germline CDR1 is DFQATT and CDR2 is SNEGSKA (reference sequence). The CDR3 spells CSVRGQYF. CDR3 DNA sequence: TGCAGTGTCAGAGGGCAGTACTTC.

In this sample, this clonotype turned up once. The chain employs TRBV2 and TRBJ2-5; D might be TRBD2 (5 bases). The J call may be mistaken, given a closer DNA end match to TRBJ2-7. The CDR3 length is 13 residues. Germline-derived CDR1 and CDR2 are SNHLY and FYNNEI. The CDR3 coding sequence is TGTGCCAGCGCACCGGGATTGACCTACGAGCAGTACTTC. It translates to CASAPGLTYEQYF.

The rearrangement uses TRBV15 and TRBJ1-2; D possibly corresponds to TRBD1 (6 bases). CDR3 length: 17 amino acids. Germline V gene data show CDR1 as LNHNV and CDR2 as YYDKDF (reference sequence). Trimming cost V 0 bases and J 1 base, with 15 bases left between them. The CDR3 nucleotides read TGTGCCACCAGCAGAGAGGGTGGGGGCGCCCTTAACTATGGCTACACCTTC. It encodes CATSREGGGALNYGYTF.